This TCR beta chain was profiled in a study of vaccination effects on CD4 cells after COVID-19. Whole-study findings and limits: Cross-reaction with common cold coronaviruses was seen in only 1 of 255 vaccine-induced clones from healthy vaccinees. Few convalescent patients were included, and no early post-infection timepoints were sampled. After vaccination, at late timepoints, clones induced by infection and by vaccine contracted markedly.

This clone was seen a handful of times. Its cognate antigen is unknown. After expansion with viral peptide pools in the ViraFEST assay, antigen-specific CD4+ T cells were sequenced. The culture ran for approximately 9 days before CD4+ T cells were isolated. According to the study, vaccine recipients showed no prior SARS-CoV-2 infection and negative nucleocapsid antibodies. After approximately 2 million PBMC were placed in each well, they were cultured with approximately 10 IU/ml IL-2 and roughly 10 ug/ml peptides. Assay used: immunoSEQ multiplex PCR; TCRdb lists only in-frame clones, some missing. The data show around 45,000 clones, 70% to 80% seen once. CDR1 and CDR2 (germline): MDHEN, SYDVKM. V was clipped by 2 bases and J by 7 bases; unmatched bases: 5. This CDR3 region has 14 residues.

The rearrangement joins TRBV28 to TRBJ2-1, with 7 bases that match TRBD2. The TCR comes from a human donor who received a COVID-19 vaccine. The sample was CD4+ T cells from PBMCs cultured with SARS-CoV-2 spike peptides, taken before COVID-19 vaccination. This chain's CDR3 is CASSLAGVRNEQFF. The CDR3 DNA follows: TGTGCCAGCAGTTTAGCGGGAGTGAGGAATGAGCAGTTCTTC.